Given below is one T cell receptor beta chain in context. It has no known antigen specificity. There are no base qualities to consult, and no much larger clone falls within one base. From the germline V gene (reference sequence), CDR1 is LGHDT and CDR2 is YNNKEL. Germline trimming: 0 bases from V, 14 bases from J; junction bases outside gene matches: 10. There are 15 amino acids in the CDR3, from cysteine to phenylalanine inclusive. Of the read, only the CDR3 DNA is kept; its 45 bases are in frame from base 1. The CDR3 regions of human TCRbeta chains were analyzed by immunosequencing. On the study's bioinformatics: Repertoire TCRs were matched against a reference library of SARS-CoV-2-specific TCRs generated with the MIRA antigen-specificity platform. Breadth meant the fraction of unique TCRs that were SARS-CoV-2-associated, whereas depth meant the fraction of total T cells that were SARS-CoV-2-associated. Using the MIRA data, each spike-specific TCR was assigned both to the spike region to which the TCR was reactive and to a CD4 or CD8 class. Log10-transformed breadth and depth values were compared by one-way ANOVA with Sidak's multiple comparisons tests. The source is immuneACCESS, and TCRdb retained only in-frame sequences with V and J called. Part of the clones is not carried over; for the studies checked, unresolved V genes explain less than half of this, and the remainder is unexplained. That table is the source of V, J and clone size, and D and trimming were worked out from the DNA. The sample profile shows 110,000 or so clones; nearly 90% of them were found once. Of the sample, roughly 15% falls within the top ten clones.

The data belong to a study of T cell responses to AZD1222 COVID-19 vaccine (dated by TCRdb to about 2021). Turning to the overall study: Because spike-specific TCR depth and breadth did not differ between the two schedules, AZD1222 recipients who got a second dose at roughly 4 weeks were pooled with those who got a second dose at roughly 12 weeks. Enrollment into the trials was organized by age into subgroups of 18-55, 56-69 and 70-plus years, and those subgroups contained approximately 150, 30 and 60 TCR-sequenced participants, respectively. A total of about 230 trial participants underwent TCR sequencing, of whom about 210 received two doses of AZD1222 and about 25 received two doses of the MenACWY control vaccine. What the work shows at the level of the full study, not this receptor alone: Reportedly, almost half of the unique spike-specific TCRs recognized epitopes lying outside the regions that are mutated in the B.1.351 and B.1.1.7 variants. The 56-69-year group was small, and its depth increase did not reach significance, likely because of low power. No day 14 peak-response samples were available, so repertoires were characterized only after the peak T cell response. Only five to seven AZD1222 recipients were SARS-CoV-2 seropositive at baseline, limiting conclusions about previously exposed vaccinees. Most participants were white British and females outnumbered males, and the authors suggested that clonal diversity may have been underestimated. The whole spike protein was spanned by vaccine-associated CD4 TCRs, and dominant responses were seen in regions 160-218 and 743-854. Spike-specific TCR breadth and depth rose significantly after two AZD1222 doses compared with day 0 and with MenACWY recipients.

The time point label on this specimen signifies: baseline before first vaccination. Vaccinee samples were obtained from the UK trials COV001 and COV002, which included a single-blind randomized controlled phase 2/3 trial of AZD1222 (ChAdOx1 nCoV-19) in healthy adults. For TCRbeta chain sequencing, PBMC samples were collected from trial participants at day 0 and at day 28 after the second dose. The receptor comes from an adult in good health. The material was peripheral blood, obtained on day 0 of AZD1222 vaccination. Rearrangement joined TRBV3-1 (or the pseudogene TRBV3-2) to TRBJ1-6; the junction holds 7 bases that match TRBD1. For the CDR3, the sequence is CASSQDARTGLSLHF. The sequence in DNA is TGTGCCAGCAGCCAAGATGCCCGGACAGGCCTATCCCTCCACTTT.